Presented here are 25 T cell receptor beta chains from one specimen sequenced in a study of cytomegalovirus exposure and HLA in healthy donors. The PCR had 60 Vbeta and 13 Jbeta primers. TCRdb keeps only in-frame clones here, not all; method: immunoSEQ multiplex PCR. The table has some 180,000 clones, over 70% seen once. The sample taken for sequencing was PBMCs. These receptor sequences come from a man in his forties in good health and CMV-seropositive.

This chain joins TRBV5-1 and TRBJ2-2; D might be TRBD1 (6 bases). CDR1 SGHRS and CDR2 YFSETQ come from the germline V gene. Trimming took 2 bases from V and 6 from J, leaving 14 bases between them. This CDR3 contains 15 residues. The CDR3 nucleotides are TGCGCCAGCAGCTTTTCTACAGGGACCGCCGGGGAGCTGTTTTTT. The encoded protein is CASSFSTGTAGELFF.

V gene TRBV13 combines with J gene TRBJ1-6, with 9 nucleotides matching TRBD1. V was pared by 5 bases and J by 4 bases, with 12 bases of the junction left unmatched. CDR1 is PRHDT, CDR2 FYEKMQ, per germline (reference sequence). The CDR3 totals 18 residues. CDR3 in amino acids: CASSRDPGQGLYNSPLHF. Written as DNA, the CDR3 is TGTGCCAGCAGCCGTGACCCGGGACAGGGACTATATAATTCACCCCTCCACTTT.

As concerns this clone: Distinct nucleotide sequences in the sample also encode this CDR3. V usage is TRBV18 and J usage is TRBJ2-1; 7 bases match TRBD1. The junction had 30 bases not matched to a gene; V was cut back by 6 bases and J by 7 bases. Germline V CDR1 and CDR2: KGHSH, LQKENI. This CDR3 is built from 21 residues. Written as DNA, the CDR3 is TGTGCCAGCTCTCAACTTCCGGGACAGAAAGGTCCTCTTGGTCCTTGGAATGAGCAGTTCTTC. This translates into CASSQLPGQKGPLGPWNEQFF. Looking up the rest from reference TRBV18 and TRBJ2-1 gives the full variable domain: NAGVMQNPRHLVRRRGQEARLRCSPMKGHSHVYWYRQLPEEGLKFMVYLQKENIIDESGMPKERFSAEFPKEGPSILRIQQVVRGDSAAYFCASSQLPGQKGPLGPWNEQFFGPGTRLTVL.

The chain is built from TRBV13 and TRBJ2-5; tentative D call: TRBD2 (6 bases). The germline gives CDR1 PRHDT, CDR2 FYEKMQ (reference sequence). Trimming stripped 2 bases from V and 4 bases from J, with 11 bases between. The CDR3 is 14 amino acids. The CDR3 region is CASSLRHGRETQYF. The CDR3 DNA follows: TGTGCCAGCAGCTTACGTCACGGGAGAGAGACCCAGTACTTC.

This chain uses TRBV19 with TRBJ2-2; 9 bases fit TRBD2. The length of the CDR3 is 15 residues. Germline V CDR1 and CDR2: LNHDA, SQIVND (reference sequence). The V gene end was trimmed by 6 bases and the J gene end by 12 bases; junction bases not matched to a gene: 14. The CDR3 DNA sequence: TGTGCCAGTAGCGGATGGGGGACTAGCTCCCTGAAGCTGTTTTTT. Its translation: CASSGWGTSSLKLFF.

The genes are TRBV28 and TRBJ2-5, with 11 bases identical to TRBD2. The germline V gene has CDR1 MDHEN and CDR2 SYDVKM. J gave up 1 base and V 10 bases, and 17 bases lay outside the gene matches. The CDR3 has 18 residues. CDR3 in DNA: TGTGCCACCTCCGGGACTAGCGGACGGGGGGGCCGCCAAGAGACCCAGTACTTC. Residues: CATSGTSGRGGRQETQYF.

V usage is TRBV5-1 and J usage is TRBJ2-7; D is ambiguous. The CDR3 length is 12 residues. Germline CDR1 is SGHRS and CDR2 is YFSETQ. V lost 2 bases to trimming and J lost 3 bases, with 6 bases between them. CDR3 region: CASSLNSYEQYF. CDR3 sequence (DNA): TGCGCCAGCAGCTTAAACAGCTACGAGCAGTACTTC.

The chain uses TRBV28 and TRBJ2-7; a weak D match, TRBD1 (6 bases). CDR1 is MDHEN and CDR2 is SYDVKM in the germline V gene. This CDR3 is built from 15 residues. Trimming shortened V by 6 bases and J by 2 bases, and 17 bases separated the two germline ends. CDR3 in amino acids: CASSRGHPVTYEQYF. The CDR3, as DNA: TGTGCCAGCAGCCGGGGACACCCGGTCACCTACGAGCAGTACTTC.

The CDR3 loop reads CASSDDRGPYEQYF. The CDR3 bases are TGCGCCAGCAGCGATGACAGGGGTCCCTACGAGCAGTACTTC. This chain connects TRBV5-1 to TRBJ2-7, with TRBD1 identical over 8 bases. Germline trimming cut 4 bases from V and 2 bases from J; bases unmatched to any gene: 5. Germline V CDR1 and CDR2: SGHRS, YFSETQ. There are 14 residues in the CDR3.

This clone was seen only once. The V and J genes are TRBV7-2 and TRBJ2-2; TRBD2 is a possible D gene (6 bases). CDR1 SGHTA and CDR2 FQGNSA come from the germline V gene. V was clipped by 2 bases and J by 2 bases, with 12 bases between them. The CDR3 runs to 16 residues. CDR3 nucleotide sequence: TGTGCCAGCAGCTTAAGGGCCGGGAGTAACACCGGGGAGCTGTTTTTT. Translating it yields CASSLRAGSNTGELFF.

This chain links TRBV4-1 with TRBJ2-2; 9 bases match TRBD1. V gave up 4 bases and J gave up 0 bases; unmatched junction bases: 0. The CDR3 length is 15 residues. Per the germline V gene, CDR1 is MGHRA and CDR2 is YSYEKL. The DNA of the CDR3 is TGCGCCAGCAGCCGACAGGGGGCGAACACCGGGGAGCTGTTTTTT. Translated, it gives CASSRQGANTGELFF.

The V call is TRBV6-5, the J call TRBJ2-7; D unclear. The CDR3 spans 15 residues. Looked up from germline, CDR1 is MNHEY and CDR2 is SVGAGI. V was shortened by 4 bases and J by 3 bases, with 16 bases between the two germline ends. CDR3 in amino acids: CASSSFYGPIYEQYF. The CDR3 DNA reads TGTGCCAGCAGTTCCTTTTATGGGCCCATCTACGAGCAGTACTTC.

V is TRBV15 and J is TRBJ1-2; the D gene is possibly TRBD1 (5 bases). The germline gives CDR1 LNHNV, CDR2 YYDKDF (reference sequence). With 1 base removed from V and 4 bases from J, the gap between germline ends came to 10 bases. The CDR3 consists of 14 residues. The CDR3 region has the DNA TGTGCCACCAGCAGAGGGGGGGGTGCCTATGGCTACACCTTC. Residues: CATSRGGGAYGYTF.

This clone was found a few times. The V gene is TRBV5-1, the J gene TRBJ2-3; TRBD2 matches at 11 bases. V shed 4 bases, J shed 3 bases, and the junction held 4 bases outside the gene matches. The CDR3 contains 15 residues. Germline V gives CDR1 SGHRS, CDR2 YFSETQ. The CDR3 nucleotides are TGCGCCAGCAGCAGACTAGCGGGGACGACAGATACGCAGTATTTT. This encodes CASSRLAGTTDTQYF.

This chain connects TRBV29-1 to TRBJ2-1; 7 bases agree with TRBD2. Germline V CDR1 and CDR2: SQVTM, ANQGSEA. The CDR3 covers 14 residues. J gave up 1 base and V 5 bases, and 5 bases lay outside the gene matches. Here the CDR3 DNA reads TGCAGCGTTCGGCCGGGAGGATCCTACAATGAGCAGTTCTTC. This translates into CSVRPGGSYNEQFF.

V usage is TRBV2 and J usage is TRBJ2-5; 13 nucleotides line up with TRBD2. V trimming: 8 bases; J trimming: 5 bases; junction bases outside the gene matches: 8. The CDR3 has 15 residues. The germline V gene has CDR1 SNHLY and CDR2 FYNNEI. The CDR3 coding sequence is TGTGCCAGCGGAGTCGCGACTAGCGGGGGGGAGACCCAGTACTTC. Protein product: CASGVATSGGETQYF.

CDR3 protein: CASSPRDRGPYEQYF. CDR3 coding DNA: TGTGCCAGCAGCCCGAGGGACAGGGGGCCCTACGAGCAGTACTTC. V is TRBV11-2 and J is TRBJ2-7; TRBD1 matches at 12 bases. V lost 5 bases to trimming and J lost 2 bases; unmatched junction nucleotides: 4. In germline, CDR1 is SGHAT, CDR2 FQNNGV. CDR3 size: 15 residues.

As regards this clone: The junction does not match germline at one end; this may be a read error. The chain uses TRBV7-9 and TRBJ2-1, with 7 bases matching TRBD2. The CDR3 runs 13 residues. Germline lookup yields CDR1 SEHNR and CDR2 FQNEAQ (reference sequence). The CDR3 protein is CSSSWGLYNEQFF. The CDR3 coding sequence is TGTTCCAGCAGCTGGGGACTATACAATGAGCAGTTCTTC.

V is TRBV5-1 and J is TRBJ2-2; TRBD2 matches at 7 bases. The germline V gene has CDR1 SGHRS and CDR2 YFSETQ. Trimming removed 2 bases from V and 6 bases from J; junction bases left unmatched: 10. The CDR3 length is 16 residues. The DNA for the CDR3 is TGCGCCAGCAGCTTCGGACTACCCCGGGGGGCCGGGGAGCTGTTTTTT. This sequence encodes CASSFGLPRGAGELFF.

The chain uses TRBV6-1 and TRBJ2-1; unclear D gene. Germline CDR1 is MNHNS and CDR2 is SASEGT. The V end lost 7 bases, the J end lost 4 bases, and 8 bases lay between the germline ends. The CDR3 has 12 residues. CDR3 DNA: TGTGCCAGCATTGCCGGGTACAATGAGCAGTTCTTC. It is translated as CASIAGYNEQFF.

This chain joins TRBV6-1 and TRBJ2-7, with 13 positions matching TRBD2. The V gene end was trimmed by 4 bases and the J gene end by 12 bases; junction bases not matched to a gene: 9. Germline CDR1 and CDR2: MNHNS and SASEGT. The CDR3 has 14 amino acids. The CDR3 nucleotides read TGTGCCAGCAGTGCCGGACTAGCGGGAGTGTGTTTGTACTTC. This gives the protein CASSAGLAGVCLYF.

V is TRBV10-3 and J is TRBJ2-5; the match to TRBD2 covers 9 bases. Trimming took 3 bases from V and 4 from J; bases not matched to a gene: 9. The CDR3 is made up of 16 amino acids. The germline V gene encodes CDR1 ENHRY and CDR2 SYGVKD. The CDR3 bases are TGTGCCATCAGTGATCCCGCGGGAGGGGCTCCAGAGACCCAGTACTTC. Protein sequence: CAISDPAGGAPETQYF.

The CDR3 is CASSYYRLGEQYF. CDR3 nucleotides: TGTGCCAGCAGTTACTACCGACTTGGCGAGCAGTACTTC. This chain links TRBV6-5 with TRBJ2-7; D is uncertain. Trimming stripped 1 base from V and 6 bases from J, with 10 bases between. Germline CDR1 MNHEY, CDR2 SVGAGI. The CDR3 covers 13 residues.

The chain is built from TRBV9 and TRBJ2-2; D might be TRBD2 (5 bases). V lost 6 bases, J lost 3 bases, and 15 bases lay in between. This CDR3 is 15 amino acids long. The germline CDR1 and CDR2 sequences are SGDLS and YYNGEE. The DNA for the CDR3 is TGTGCCAGCAACCCGTTAGGAGGCTACACCGGGGAGCTGTTTTTT. Translating gives CASNPLGGYTGELFF. The whole variable domain, remainder taken from reference TRBV9 and TRBJ2-2, is DSGVTQTPKHLITATGQRVTLRCSPRSGDLSVYWYQQSLDQGLQFLIQYYNGEERAKGNILERFSAQQFPDLHSELNLSSLELGDSALYFCASNPLGGYTGELFFGEGSRLTVL.

This rearrangement joins TRBV10-3 to TRBJ1-5; unclear D gene. The V gene lost 2 bases and the J gene lost 5 bases, with 7 bases spanning the gap. This CDR3 contains 13 residues. Looked up from germline, CDR1 is ENHRY and CDR2 is SYGVKD. CDR3 nucleotides: TGTGCCATCAGTGAGACAGACGATCAGCCCCAGCATTTT. It specifies CAISETDDQPQHF.